This T cell receptor beta chain was obtained from a study of CD8 T cells in ankylosing spondylitis. Findings and limits, study-wide: What seemed typical of ankylosing spondylitis blood was a TCR beta motif built from roughly eight highly homologous variants. Past research had described some motif variants in reactive arthritis synovial fluid and blood.

Quantitative 5'-RACE with molecular barcodes generated TCR beta libraries. TCRdb re-derived calls from the 5' RACE reads in MiXCR, one entry per CDR3 protein. The sample includes roughly 40,000 distinct CDR3 sequences, about 2.5% of them seen just once. CDR1 SGDLS and CDR2 YYNGEE come from the germline V gene. Trimming pared 1 base from V and 9 bases from J, leaving 17 bases between. CDR3 length equals 15 residues. Only a few counts were recorded for this clonotype. Its antigen remains unidentified. The receptor's source is a male donor with ankylosing spondylitis or in good health (not recorded which). This chain uses TRBV9 with TRBJ2-1; tentative D call: TRBD2 (5 bases). The specimen was blood, either unsorted or a sorted T cell fraction (not recorded which). The CDR3 loop reads CASSVIAGVEGEQFF. In nucleotides, the CDR3 is TGTGCCAGCAGCGTAATAGCTGGAGTTGAGGGTGAGCAGTTCTTC.